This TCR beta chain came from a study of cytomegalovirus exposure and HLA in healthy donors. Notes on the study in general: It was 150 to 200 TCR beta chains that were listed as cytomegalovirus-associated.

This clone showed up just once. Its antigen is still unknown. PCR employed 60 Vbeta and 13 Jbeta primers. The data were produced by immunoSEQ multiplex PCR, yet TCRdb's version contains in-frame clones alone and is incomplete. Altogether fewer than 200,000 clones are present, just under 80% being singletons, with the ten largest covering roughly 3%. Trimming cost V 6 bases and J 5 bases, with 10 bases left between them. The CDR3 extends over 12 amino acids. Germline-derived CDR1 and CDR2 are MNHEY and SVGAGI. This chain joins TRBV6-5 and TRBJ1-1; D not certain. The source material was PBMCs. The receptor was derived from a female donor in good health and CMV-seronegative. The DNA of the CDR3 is TGTGCCAGCAGACGCCTCGGGACTGAAGCTTTCTTT. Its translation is CASRRLGTEAFF.